Below, 30 T cell receptor beta chains from the same sample are listed, as sequenced in a study of multiple sclerosis patients with progressive multifocal leukoencephalopathy. The assay was immunoSEQ multiplex PCR, and TCRdb's table has in-frame clones only and misses some. Found here are some 31,000 clones, roughly 87% of them singletons; the top ten hold under 4%. Specified time point: time of PML onset. The source material was PBMCs, sampled from a patient treated with natalizumab. The origin of the receptors is a human donor with progressive multifocal leukoencephalopathy.

The chain links TRBV14 to TRBJ1-1, with TRBD1 as a possible D gene (6 bases). Germline CDR1 SGHDN, CDR2 FVKESK. This CDR3 spans 14 amino acids. Trimming removed 4 bases from V and 4 bases from J, with 13 bases in between. The CDR3 protein is CASSRWGATTEAFF. The CDR3 DNA is TGTGCCAGCAGCCGGTGGGGGGCGACCACTGAAGCTTTCTTT.

This chain joins TRBV19 and TRBJ1-2; D not certain. The V and J ends lost 5 bases and 7 bases respectively, with 11 bases between them. Per germline, CDR1 LNHDA and CDR2 SQIVND (reference sequence). The CDR3 contains 12 residues. The chain's CDR3 is CASSALPGGYTF. CDR3 DNA: TGTGCCAGTAGTGCCCTTCCTGGTGGCTACACCTTC.

The V call is TRBV6-5, the J call TRBJ2-7, with D unresolved. CDR3 length equals 12 residues. V gave up 6 bases and J gave up 6 bases, with 12 bases separating them. Per the germline V gene, CDR1 is MNHEY and CDR2 is SVGAGI. This CDR3 is CASRGGTVEQYF. CDR3 nucleotide sequence: TGTGCCAGCAGAGGCGGCACTGTCGAGCAGTACTTC.

The gene calls are TRBV7-9 and TRBJ2-5; a weak D match, TRBD2 (5 bases). The better agreement between TRBJ2-7 and the DNA end casts doubt on the J call. CDR3 length: 13 residues. CDR1 is SEHNR and CDR2 is FQNEAQ in the germline V gene (reference sequence). CDR3 DNA: TGTGCCAGCAGAAAAGAGGGAGCCCACGAGCAGTACTTC. It encodes CASRKEGAHEQYF.

V is TRBV7-3 and J is TRBJ2-5; 11 nucleotides agree with TRBD2. Trimming cost V 3 bases and J 5 bases; bases outside gene matches: 2. This CDR3 is 14 amino acids long. Germline V gene lookup returns CDR1 SGHTA and CDR2 FQGTGA. CDR3 loop: CASSLTSGMETQYF. CDR3 DNA sequence: TGTGCCAGCAGCTTGACTAGCGGGATGGAGACCCAGTACTTC.

The rearrangement links TRBV28 to TRBJ1-1, with D perhaps TRBD1 (6 bases). CDR1 is MDHEN and CDR2 is SYDVKM in the germline V gene. V was shortened by 4 bases and J by 1 base, with 19 bases between the two germline ends. The CDR3 is made up of 17 amino acids. CDR3 sequence (DNA): TGTGCCAGCAGTTCAATGGGGGAGGGGGGCCCGAACACTGAAGCTTTCTTT. Translation gives CASSSMGEGGPNTEAFF. The whole variable domain, filled in from reference TRBV28 and TRBJ1-1, reads DVKVTQSSRYLVKRTGEKVFLECVQDMDHENMFWYRQDPGLGLRLIYFSYDVKMKEKGDIPEGYSVSREKKERFSLILESASTNQTSMYLCASSSMGEGGPNTEAFFGQGTRLTVV.

J is TRBJ1-5 and V is TRBV5-8; 7 bases match TRBD1. The CDR3 has 15 residues. V lost 4 bases, J lost 1 base, and 5 bases stayed unmatched. The germline V gene encodes CDR1 SGHTS and CDR2 YDEGEE. CDR3 amino acids: CASSPGQRSNQPQHF. DNA for the CDR3: TGTGCCAGCAGCCCGGGACAGCGGAGCAATCAGCCCCAGCATTTT.

The chain uses TRBV28 and TRBJ1-4, with no clear D. V shed 8 bases and J shed 6 bases, with 19 bases lying between them. CDR1 and CDR2 from the germline V gene are MDHEN and SYDVKM. The CDR3 totals 15 residues. CDR3 in DNA: TGTGCCAGCTCCTTATTCGCTATCCTCCATGAAAAACTGTTTTTT. Translated: CASSLFAILHEKLFF.

This chain connects TRBV30 to TRBJ1-6; possibly TRBD1 for D (5 bases). Trimming stripped 1 base from V and 9 bases from J, with 13 bases between. From germline, CDR1 is GTSNPN and CDR2 SVGIG (reference sequence). The CDR3 length is 14 residues. CDR3 loop: CAWSGGRGPSPLHF. In nucleotides, the CDR3 is TGTGCCTGGAGTGGAGGGAGGGGCCCTTCACCCCTCCACTTT.

This clone was seen once. The genes are TRBV6-5 and TRBJ1-4; D perhaps matches TRBD1 (5 bases). This CDR3 has 16 residues. CDR1 and CDR2 (germline): MNHEY, SVGAGI. Trimming took off 0 bases at V and 4 bases at J, with 12 bases between the two ends. The CDR3 region is CASSYSINRINEKLFF. The CDR3 coding sequence is TGTGCCAGCAGTTACTCGATTAACAGGATTAATGAAAAACTGTTTTTT.

The rearrangement links TRBV9 to TRBJ2-3, with 10 bases that match TRBD2. J lost 2 bases, V lost 0 bases, and 3 bases had no gene match. The CDR3 has 16 amino acids. From germline, CDR1 is SGDLS and CDR2 YYNGEE. The CDR3: CASSVEGTSATDTQYF. The CDR3 coding sequence is TGTGCCAGCAGCGTAGAGGGGACTAGCGCCACAGATACGCAGTATTTT.

The V and J genes are TRBV9 and TRBJ1-3; 7 bases line up with TRBD1. The CDR3 is 17 residues long. After removal of 3 bases from V and 5 bases from J, the junction contained 14 bases not matched to a gene. Per the germline V gene, CDR1 is SGDLS and CDR2 is YYNGEE. CDR3 residues: CASSAPPQGRLRNTIYF. CDR3 DNA sequence: TGTGCCAGCAGCGCCCCTCCACAGGGGAGGCTGCGAAACACCATATATTTT.

The chain is built from TRBV27 and TRBJ2-7, with 8 bases fitting TRBD2. V dropped 7 bases and J dropped 3; count of bases not matched to a gene: 23. Germline lookup yields CDR1 MNHEY and CDR2 SMNVEV (reference sequence). CDR3 length equals 19 residues. CDR3: CASMRRAGGGARLNYEQYF. The DNA of the CDR3 is TGTGCCAGCATGAGGAGGGCGGGAGGAGGCGCGAGGCTTAACTACGAGCAGTACTTC.

V gene TRBV7-2 combines with J gene TRBJ1-5; D is undetermined. Germline loops: CDR1 SGHTA, CDR2 FQGNSA. Trimming stripped 2 bases from V and 7 bases from J, with 9 bases between. The CDR3 runs 13 residues. The CDR3 DNA is TGTGCCAGCAGCTTAAGGGCCGAACAGCCCCAGCATTTT. It codes for CASSLRAEQPQHF.

The chain employs TRBV9 and TRBJ2-1, with D maybe TRBD1 (7 bases). This CDR3 contains 16 residues. V was cut by 3 bases and J by 2 bases, with 15 bases left in between. The germline V gene has CDR1 SGDLS and CDR2 YYNGEE. The CDR3 DNA sequence: TGTGCCAGCAGCGACCAGGGGGGACTCCCCTACAATGAGCAGTTCTTC. It encodes CASSDQGGLPYNEQFF.

This clone was observed a single time. The CDR3 coding sequence is TGTGCCAGCAGCGTAGATTGGGAAAATTCACCCCTCCACTTT. It codes for CASSVDWENSPLHF. The chain recombines TRBV9 with TRBJ1-6; D call uncertain. In germline, CDR1 is SGDLS, CDR2 YYNGEE. Trimming shortened V by 0 bases and J by 7 bases, and 8 bases separated the two germline ends. This CDR3 spans 14 amino acids.

The rearrangement links TRBV2 to TRBJ1-1; D is undetermined. The germline gives CDR1 SNHLY, CDR2 FYNNEI. This CDR3 has 13 amino acids. Trimming shortened V by 4 bases and J by 0 bases, and 6 bases separated the two germline ends. The CDR3 loop is CASSGFMNTEAFF. The CDR3 nucleotides read TGTGCCAGCAGTGGATTTATGAACACTGAAGCTTTCTTT. Full variable domain (rest looked up from reference TRBV2 and TRBJ1-1): EPEVTQTPSHQVTQMGQEVILRCVPISNHLYFYWYRQILGQKVEFLVSFYNNEISEKSEIFDDQFSVERPDGSNFTLKIRSTKLEDSAMYFCASSGFMNTEAFFGQGTRLTVV.

This chain joins TRBV5-4 and TRBJ2-5, with TRBD2 matching over 13 bases. V lost 0 bases and J lost 5; bases outside the gene matches: 4. Germline V CDR1 and CDR2: SGHNT, YYREEE (reference sequence). The CDR3 is 16 amino acids. CDR3 sequence: CASSLGTSGRGETQYF. In nucleotides, the CDR3 is TGTGCCAGCAGCTTGGGGACTAGCGGGAGAGGTGAGACCCAGTACTTC. The full variable domain, rest sourced from reference TRBV5-4 and TRBJ2-5, is ETGVTQSPTHLIKTRGQQVTLRCSSQSGHNTVSWYQQALGQGPQFIFQYYREEENGRGNFPPRFSGLQFPNYSSELNVNALELDDSALYLCASSLGTSGRGETQYFGPGTRLLVL.

This rearrangement joins TRBV27 to TRBJ1-5, with D unclear. V lost 5 bases and J 7 bases, leaving 18 bases between the germline ends. The CDR3 runs 15 residues. Looked up from germline, CDR1 is MNHEY and CDR2 is SMNVEV (reference sequence). The CDR3 nucleotides read TGTGCCAGCAGTCGCGCAGGTGCGTTCGGACAGCCCCAGCATTTT. Its translation: CASSRAGAFGQPQHF.

The V and J genes are TRBV27 and TRBJ2-3; D not certain. Germline V gene lookup returns CDR1 MNHEY and CDR2 SMNVEV (reference sequence). The V gene lost 4 bases and the J gene lost 2 bases, with 7 bases spanning the gap. The CDR3 consists of 13 residues. CDR3 sequence reads: CASSSLSTDTQYF. DNA for the CDR3: TGTGCCAGCAGTTCTCTTTCCACAGATACGCAGTATTTT.

In its sample, this clone was seen a few times. The V gene is TRBV19, the J gene TRBJ1-1; D is ambiguous. CDR3 length equals 12 residues. The V end lost 5 bases, the J end lost 11 bases, and 15 bases lay between the germline ends. The germline V gene encodes CDR1 LNHDA and CDR2 SQIVND (reference sequence). The DNA of the CDR3 is TGTGCCAGTAGTTTCCGGAAAGGTCGGGCTTTCTTT. Translated, it gives CASSFRKGRAFF. The full variable domain, completed using reference TRBV19 and TRBJ1-1, is DGGITQSPKYLFRKEGQNVTLSCEQNLNHDAMYWYRQDPGQGLRLIYYSQIVNDFQKGDIAEGYSVSREKKESFPLTVTSAQKNPTAFYLCASSFRKGRAFFGQGTRLTVV.

The chain combines TRBV27 with TRBJ1-3; D ambiguous. Trimming shortened V by 2 bases and J by 4 bases, and 15 bases separated the two germline ends. The CDR3 consists of 16 residues. Germline-derived CDR1 and CDR2 are MNHEY and SMNVEV (reference sequence). The CDR3 nucleotides read TGTGCCAGCAGTTTAACACCCCCGCCGGGAGGAAACACCATATATTTT. Amino acids: CASSLTPPPGGNTIYF.

Concerning this clone: The junction differs from germline at one of its ends, possibly a read error. J is TRBJ2-7 and V is TRBV5-4, with 9 bases lining up with TRBD2. The CDR3 extends over 12 amino acids. Germline CDR1 reads SGHNT; CDR2 reads YYREEE (reference sequence). The CDR3 loop is CASSLVGDSGSF. CDR3 DNA sequence: TGTGCCAGCAGCTTGGTTGGCGATAGCGGGAGCTTC.

This clone was counted a single time. V and J are TRBV28 and TRBJ1-2; D remains ambiguous. This CDR3 is 15 amino acids long. CDR1 is MDHEN and CDR2 is SYDVKM in the germline V gene. The ends were cut back, 5 bases at V and 2 bases at J, with 15 bases in the middle. This CDR3 reads CASSPNSRANYGYTF. The CDR3 DNA reads as TGTGCCAGCAGTCCTAATTCCAGAGCGAACTATGGCTACACCTTC.

V and J are TRBV11-2 and TRBJ2-3, with D possibly being TRBD2 (6 bases). Deletions cut 8 bases from V and 1 base from J, with 7 bases between. The CDR3 has 12 residues. The germline V gene encodes CDR1 SGHAT and CDR2 FQNNGV. The CDR3 sequence is CASQRGTDTQYF. DNA of the CDR3: TGTGCCAGCCAGCGGGGCACAGATACGCAGTATTTT. The whole variable domain, remainder taken from reference TRBV11-2 and TRBJ2-3, is EAGVAQSPRYKIIEKRQSVAFWCNPISGHATLYWYQQILGQGPKLLIQFQNNGVVDDSQLPKDRFSAERLKGVDSTLKIQPAKLEDSAVYLCASQRGTDTQYFGPGTRLTVL.

This rearrangement joins TRBV5-1 to TRBJ2-3; no firm D call. Germline-derived CDR1 and CDR2 are SGHRS and YFSETQ. Trimming cost V 7 bases and J 2 bases, with 8 bases left between them. The CDR3 has 12 amino acids. The CDR3 region is CASQFDTDTQYF. In DNA form, the CDR3 reads TGCGCCAGCCAGTTTGACACAGATACGCAGTATTTT. Full variable domain (missing parts from reference TRBV5-1 and TRBJ2-3): KAGVTQTPRYLIKTRGQQVTLSCSPISGHRSVSWYQQTPGQGLQFLFEYFSETQRNKGNFPGRFSGRQFSNSRSEMNVSTLELGDSALYLCASQFDTDTQYFGPGTRLTVL.

V usage is TRBV6-5 and J usage is TRBJ2-3, with 9 bases lining up with TRBD1. Per the germline V gene, CDR1 is MNHEY and CDR2 is SVGAGI. The V segment lost 8 bases and the J segment 2 bases; nucleotides outside the gene matches: 5. The CDR3 is made up of 14 amino acids. The CDR3 DNA is TGTGCCAGCGACTGGACAGGGGTCACAGATACGCAGTATTTT. Residues: CASDWTGVTDTQYF.

The chain combines TRBV5-1 with TRBJ1-1; D unresolved. V was clipped by 3 bases and J by 3 bases, with 9 bases between them. Germline V CDR1 and CDR2: SGHRS, YFSETQ. The CDR3 consists of 13 residues. CDR3 region: CASSSVGDTEAFF. CDR3 DNA sequence: TGCGCCAGCAGCTCCGTTGGGGACACTGAAGCTTTCTTT.

This sequence joins TRBV19 and TRBJ2-3; maybe TRBD2 (6 bases). The germline CDR1 and CDR2 sequences are LNHDA and SQIVND (reference sequence). Trimming pared 4 bases from V and 8 bases from J, leaving 13 bases between. The CDR3 runs 13 residues. CDR3 amino acids: CASSTLRDFTQYF. In DNA form, the CDR3 reads TGTGCCAGTAGTACACTCAGGGACTTTACGCAGTATTTT.

In nucleotides, the CDR3 is TGTGCCAGCAGCCCACAGGGACTTAGAAACATTCAGTACTTC. Amino acid sequence: CASSPQGLRNIQYF. The rearrangement joins TRBV7-2 to TRBJ2-4; D is perhaps TRBD1 or TRBD2 (6 bases each). The ends were cut back, 5 bases at V and 6 bases at J, with 14 bases in the middle. Germline lookup yields CDR1 SGHTA and CDR2 FQGNSA. This CDR3 contains 14 residues.